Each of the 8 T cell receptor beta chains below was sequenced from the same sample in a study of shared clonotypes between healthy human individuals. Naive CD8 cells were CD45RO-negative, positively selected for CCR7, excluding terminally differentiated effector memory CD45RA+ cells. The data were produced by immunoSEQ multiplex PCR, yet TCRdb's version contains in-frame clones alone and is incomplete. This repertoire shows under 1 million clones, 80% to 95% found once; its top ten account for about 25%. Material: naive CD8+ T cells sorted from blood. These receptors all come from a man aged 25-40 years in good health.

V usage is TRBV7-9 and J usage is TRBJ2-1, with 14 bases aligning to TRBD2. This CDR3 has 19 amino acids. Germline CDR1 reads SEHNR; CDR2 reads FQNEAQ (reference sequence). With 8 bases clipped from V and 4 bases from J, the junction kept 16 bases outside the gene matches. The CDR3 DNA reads TGTGCCAGCTTAACATCGGGACTAGCGGGAGTGGGAATTTACAATGAGCAGTTCTTC. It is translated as CASLTSGLAGVGIYNEQFF. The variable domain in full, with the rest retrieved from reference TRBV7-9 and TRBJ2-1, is DTGVSQNPRHKITKRGQNVTFRCDPISEHNRLYWYRQTLGQGPEFLTYFQNEAQLEKSRLLSDRFSAERPKGSFSTLEIQRTEQGDSAMYLCASLTSGLAGVGIYNEQFFGPGTRLTVL.

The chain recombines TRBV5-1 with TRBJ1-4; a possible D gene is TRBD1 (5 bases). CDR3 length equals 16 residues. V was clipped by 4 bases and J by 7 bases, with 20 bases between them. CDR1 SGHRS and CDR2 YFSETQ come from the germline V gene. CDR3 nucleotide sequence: TGCGCCAGCAGCCTCCGGGGCCAGGGAAGGCTTGAAAAACTGTTTTTT. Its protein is CASSLRGQGRLEKLFF.

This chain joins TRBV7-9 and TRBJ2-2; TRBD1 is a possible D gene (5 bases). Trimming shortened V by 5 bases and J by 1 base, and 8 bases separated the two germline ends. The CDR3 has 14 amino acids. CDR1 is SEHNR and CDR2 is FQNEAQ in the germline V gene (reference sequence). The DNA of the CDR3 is TGTGCCAGCAGCGGACATGGGAACACCGGGGAGCTGTTTTTT. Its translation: CASSGHGNTGELFF. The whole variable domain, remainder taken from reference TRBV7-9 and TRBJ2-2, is DTGVSQNPRHKITKRGQNVTFRCDPISEHNRLYWYRQTLGQGPEFLTYFQNEAQLEKSRLLSDRFSAERPKGSFSTLEIQRTEQGDSAMYLCASSGHGNTGELFFGEGSRLTVL.

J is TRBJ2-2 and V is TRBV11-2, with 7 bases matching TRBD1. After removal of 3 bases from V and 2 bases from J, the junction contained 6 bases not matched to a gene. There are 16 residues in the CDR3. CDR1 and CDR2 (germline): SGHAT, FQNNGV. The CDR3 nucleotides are TGTGCCAGCAGCTTGCCCGGGACAGTCAACACCGGGGAGCTGTTTTTT. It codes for CASSLPGTVNTGELFF.

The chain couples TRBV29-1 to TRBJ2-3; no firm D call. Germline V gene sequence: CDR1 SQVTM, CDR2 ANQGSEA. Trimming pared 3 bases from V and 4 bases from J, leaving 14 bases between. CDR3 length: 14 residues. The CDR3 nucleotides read TGCAGCGTTGAGGGTGTTAACGTGGCAGATACGCAGTATTTT. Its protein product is CSVEGVNVADTQYF.

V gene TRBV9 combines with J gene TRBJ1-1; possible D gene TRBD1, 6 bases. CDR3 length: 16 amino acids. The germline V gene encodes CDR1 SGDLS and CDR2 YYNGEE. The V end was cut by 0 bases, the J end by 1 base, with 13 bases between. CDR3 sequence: CASSVGTAVTNTEAFF. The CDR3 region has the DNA TGTGCCAGCAGCGTAGGGACAGCCGTTACGAACACTGAAGCTTTCTTT.

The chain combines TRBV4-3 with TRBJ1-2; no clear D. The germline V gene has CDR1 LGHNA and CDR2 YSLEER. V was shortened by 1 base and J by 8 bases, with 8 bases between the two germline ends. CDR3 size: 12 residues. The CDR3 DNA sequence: TGCGCCAGCAGCCAAGTCGGGCGGGGCTACACCTTC. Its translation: CASSQVGRGYTF.

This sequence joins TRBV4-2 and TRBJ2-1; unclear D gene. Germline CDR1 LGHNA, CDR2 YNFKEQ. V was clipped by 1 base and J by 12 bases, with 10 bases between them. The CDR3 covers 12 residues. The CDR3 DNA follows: TGTGCCAGCAGCCAAGTTGACGGATTGCAGTTCTTC. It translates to CASSQVDGLQFF.